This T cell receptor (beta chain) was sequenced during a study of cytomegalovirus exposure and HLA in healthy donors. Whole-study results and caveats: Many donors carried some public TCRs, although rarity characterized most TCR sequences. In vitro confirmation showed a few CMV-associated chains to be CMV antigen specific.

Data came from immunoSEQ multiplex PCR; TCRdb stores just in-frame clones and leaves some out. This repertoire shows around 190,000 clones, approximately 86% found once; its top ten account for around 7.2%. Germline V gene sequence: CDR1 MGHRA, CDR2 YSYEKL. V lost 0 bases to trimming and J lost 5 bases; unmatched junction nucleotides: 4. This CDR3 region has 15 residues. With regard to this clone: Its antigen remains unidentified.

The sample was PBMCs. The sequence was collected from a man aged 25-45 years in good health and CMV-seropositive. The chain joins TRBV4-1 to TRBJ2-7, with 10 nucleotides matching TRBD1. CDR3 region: CASSQDMGQGNEQYF. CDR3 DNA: TGCGCCAGCAGCCAAGATATGGGACAGGGGAACGAGCAGTACTTC.